This TCR beta chain appears in the sequencing data of a study of blood T cell repertoires in COVID-19. Study summary: Specimens from acute and convalescent COVID-19 originated in the United States, Italy and Spain. PBMCs, B-cell-depleted T cells, or T cells were the source of the cDNA or gDNA that made up the material.

V was trimmed by 2 bases and J by 3 bases, leaving 18 bases between them. Germline V CDR1 and CDR2: MNHEY, SVGEGT. The CDR3 is made up of 17 amino acids. Authors' processing steps: Quantification of nucleated cells was approximated via reference gene primer amplification. Sequencing used immunoSEQ multiplex PCR; TCRdb keeps in-frame clones, though not all of them. Clone size and V and J calls were adopted from that table, with D and trimming inferred from the DNA. In the table there are 150,000 to 200,000 clones, around 81% of which are singletons. This rearrangement joins TRBV6-2 or TRBV6-3 to TRBJ2-3; tentatively, D is TRBD1 (6 bases). Input material: peripheral blood. The sequence was obtained from a human donor with acute or convalescent COVID-19. The donor label of this sample is uncertain. This CDR3 reads CASSYPRNREGTDTQYF. The DNA of the CDR3 is TGTGCCAGCAGTTACCCCAGGAACAGGGAAGGTACAGATACGCAGTATTTT.